These 25 T cell receptor beta chains were all obtained from the same sample, sequenced in a study of shared clonotypes between healthy human individuals (dated by TCRdb to 2020 to 2022). Library preparation was by the immunoSEQ multiplex PCR assay. In TCRdb, the immuneACCESS table is reduced to in-frame sequences with V and J assigned. These tables do not hold every clone; where another copy was compared, an unresolved V gene accounts for under half, and the others remain unexplained. Within this sample are about 110,000 clones, with about 62% of them counted one time only. Of the sample, about 26% falls within the top ten clones. The specimen was memory CD8+ T cells sorted from blood. This specimen's cell subset or site label, per the study, means: CD45RO+ cells pooled with CCR7-negative TemRA cells. All receptors come from a young woman in good health.

The V and J genes are TRBV5-8 and TRBJ1-3; D is undetermined. Germline V gives CDR1 SGHTS, CDR2 YDEGEE. V lost 6 bases to trimming and J lost 0 bases, with 7 bases between them. CDR3 length equals 13 residues. The CDR3 protein is CASTRPSGNTIYF. The CDR3 region has the DNA TGTGCCAGCACCCGGCCCTCTGGAAACACCATATATTTT.

V and J are TRBV7-8 and TRBJ2-5; a weak D match, TRBD2 (7 bases). Per the germline V gene, CDR1 is SGHVS and CDR2 is FQNEAQ. The ends were cut back, 5 bases at V and 6 bases at J, with 19 bases in the middle. The CDR3 is made up of 15 amino acids. CDR3 in DNA: TGTGCCAGCAGCCTAGGCTGGGGAGGGGGAAAGACCCAGTACTTC. Protein sequence: CASSLGWGGGKTQYF.

The chain employs TRBV4-2 and TRBJ2-5; D is perhaps TRBD1 or TRBD2 (6 bases each). Gene TRBJ2-7 matches the end of the DNA better, so the J call may be wrong. The CDR3 is 17 residues long. Germline CDR1 LGHNA, CDR2 YNFKEQ. The CDR3 nucleotides read TGTGCCAGCAGCCAAGAATCTCTCGGGGGCTTGCCCTACGAGCAGTACTTC. This translates into CASSQESLGGLPYEQYF.

This sequence joins TRBV28 and TRBJ1-1; no definite D call. Germline loops: CDR1 MDHEN, CDR2 SYDVKM. This CDR3 has 15 amino acids. Trimming left V 5 bases short and J 3 bases short, with 16 bases between. The CDR3: CASSPSPRRYTEAFF. The CDR3 DNA reads as TGTGCCAGCAGTCCAAGTCCCAGAAGGTACACTGAAGCTTTCTTT. Drawing the rest from reference TRBV28 and TRBJ1-1, the complete variable domain is DVKVTQSSRYLVKRTGEKVFLECVQDMDHENMFWYRQDPGLGLRLIYFSYDVKMKEKGDIPEGYSVSREKKERFSLILESASTNQTSMYLCASSPSPRRYTEAFFGQGTRLTVV.

The chain links TRBV6-5 to TRBJ1-1, with D uncertain. CDR1 is MNHEY and CDR2 is SVGAGI in the germline V gene. The CDR3 spans 14 residues. V shed 2 bases and J shed 1 base, with 8 bases lying between them. CDR3 bases: TGTGCCAGCAGTTACCTTAAGGGGAACACTGAAGCTTTCTTT. This sequence encodes CASSYLKGNTEAFF.

For this clone: An end of the junction does not agree with germline; a read error may underlie this. The rearrangement links TRBV4-1 to TRBJ2-7; D uncertain. The CDR3 loop spans 14 amino acids. Germline CDR1 is MGHRA and CDR2 is YSYEKL. DNA for the CDR3: TGCGCCAGCAGCCAACGTGACGGAGCCTACGAGCAGCACTTC. Amino acid sequence: CASSQRDGAYEQHF.

This clone occurred a few times. The J gene is TRBJ2-7, the V gene TRBV5-4; D might be TRBD1 (6 bases). Looked up from germline, CDR1 is SGHNT and CDR2 is YYREEE (reference sequence). The CDR3 is 14 amino acids. Trimming cost V 6 bases and J 0 bases, with 13 bases left between them. CDR3 sequence reads: CASTWGPFSYEQYF. As DNA, the CDR3 is TGTGCCAGCACTTGGGGGCCCTTCTCCTACGAGCAGTACTTC.

The chain joins TRBV6-5 to TRBJ2-1; D may correspond to TRBD1 or TRBD2 (6 bases each). Germline lookup yields CDR1 MNHEY and CDR2 SVGAGI. The CDR3 totals 13 residues. V was pared by 3 bases and J by 8 bases, with 11 bases between. The CDR3 DNA is TGTGCCAGCAGTTATTCGAGGGGGGATGAGCAGTTCTTC. This gives the protein CASSYSRGDEQFF.

The chain links TRBV4-1 to TRBJ1-5; D call uncertain. Germline CDR1 is MGHRA and CDR2 is YSYEKL. CDR3 length: 16 residues. With 0 bases removed from V and 6 bases from J, the gap between germline ends came to 15 bases. Written as DNA, the CDR3 is TGCGCCAGCAGCCAAGATATGGGTGCGGGGATTCAGCCCCAGCATTTT. It codes for CASSQDMGAGIQPQHF.

The rearrangement joins TRBV2 to TRBJ2-7, with D maybe TRBD2 (7 bases). Between the trimmed V and J ends, which lost 0 bases and 0 bases, there was a span of 15 bases. This CDR3 has 17 residues. Germline CDR1 and CDR2: SNHLY and FYNNEI. The CDR3 sequence is CASSEALRGGGSYEQYF. The DNA of the CDR3 is TGTGCCAGCAGTGAAGCGCTTCGGGGAGGGGGCTCCTACGAGCAGTACTTC.

This clone was picked up a small number of times. The chain links TRBV29-1 to TRBJ2-7; TRBD1 might be the D (6 bases). V lost 5 bases to trimming and J lost 9 bases, with 14 bases between them. The CDR3 has 11 amino acids. In germline, CDR1 is SQVTM, CDR2 ANQGSEA. The chain's CDR3 is CSVCSGDVQYF. The CDR3 nucleotides are TGCAGCGTTTGCTCAGGGGATGTGCAGTACTTC.

This sequence joins TRBV28 and TRBJ1-6; 9 nucleotides align to TRBD1. The CDR3 consists of 16 residues. V lost 9 bases to trimming and J lost 4 bases; unmatched junction nucleotides: 10. Germline V lookup: CDR1 MDHEN, CDR2 SYDVKM. CDR3 nucleotides: TGTGCCAGTCGTGGGACAGGGACCTTTTATAATTCACCCCTCCACTTT. The encoded protein is CASRGTGTFYNSPLHF.

V usage is TRBV30 and J usage is TRBJ2-7; D is unclear. This CDR3 is built from 14 residues. The germline V gene has CDR1 GTSNPN and CDR2 SVGIG (reference sequence). The V and J ends lost 0 bases and 0 bases respectively, with 9 bases between them. In DNA form, the CDR3 reads TGTGCCTGGAGTGTACAAGGTCTCTCCTACGAGCAGTACTTC. It codes for CAWSVQGLSYEQYF.

The sample holds one count of this clone. J is TRBJ2-2 and V is TRBV6-1, with D perhaps TRBD1 (6 bases). Between the trimmed V and J ends, which lost 3 bases and 0 bases, there was a span of 8 bases. The germline gives CDR1 MNHNS, CDR2 SASEGT. The CDR3 extends over 15 amino acids. CDR3 DNA sequence: TGTGCCAGCAGTGACCGGGACACGAACACCGGGGAGCTGTTTTTT. Translating it yields CASSDRDTNTGELFF.

The V gene is TRBV7-4, the J gene TRBJ1-1; D is unresolved. V was trimmed by 1 base and J by 0 bases, leaving 9 bases between them. This CDR3 is 15 amino acids long. In germline, CDR1 is SGHVT, CDR2 SQSDAQ. The CDR3 sequence is CASSLVEDLNTEAFF. The DNA of the CDR3 is TGTGCCAGCAGCTTAGTGGAGGATTTGAACACTGAAGCTTTCTTT.

The J gene is TRBJ2-5, the V gene TRBV5-1, with 8 nucleotides matching TRBD2. This CDR3 contains 17 residues. CDR1 and CDR2 (germline): SGHRS, YFSETQ. V lost 5 bases to trimming and J lost 5 bases; unmatched junction nucleotides: 17. The CDR3 bases are TGCGCCAGCAGATCGACACCTGTGGCGGGAGGAGGTGAGACCCAGTACTTC. Translating gives CASRSTPVAGGGETQYF.

The chain uses TRBV6-1 and TRBJ1-5, with D unresolved. Germline V lookup: CDR1 MNHNS, CDR2 SASEGT. Trimming left V 9 bases short and J 0 bases short, with 12 bases between. The CDR3 is 14 residues long. CDR3 protein: CASSEGISNQPQHF. For the CDR3, the DNA is TGTGCCAGTAGCGAGGGTATTAGCAATCAGCCCCAGCATTTT.

About this clone itself: Other nucleotide sequences in the sample specify the same CDR3. This chain joins TRBV14 and TRBJ2-7, with 9 bases that match TRBD1. The CDR3 covers 13 residues. Trimming cost V 6 bases and J 4 bases; bases outside gene matches: 4. Per the germline V gene, CDR1 is SGHDN and CDR2 is FVKESK. CDR3 residues: CASRLQGAYEQYF. CDR3 sequence (DNA): TGTGCCAGCAGACTACAGGGGGCTTACGAGCAGTACTTC.

The chain is built from TRBV6-5 and TRBJ2-3; D may be TRBD2 (5 bases). The CDR3 covers 13 residues. The germline CDR1 and CDR2 sequences are MNHEY and SVGAGI. V dropped 6 bases and J dropped 4 bases, with 11 bases sitting between them. The CDR3 sequence: CASRRAGADTQYF. As DNA, the CDR3 is TGTGCCAGCAGGAGGGCCGGGGCAGATACGCAGTATTTT.

V usage is TRBV27 and J usage is TRBJ2-2, with D possibly TRBD1 on 5 matching bases. Germline loops: CDR1 MNHEY, CDR2 SMNVEV (reference sequence). The CDR3 runs to 13 residues. The ends were cut back, 5 bases at V and 5 bases at J, with 9 bases in the middle. The DNA of the CDR3 is TGTGCCAGCAGTCTAGGGGTGACCGGGGAGCTGTTTTTT. Its translation is CASSLGVTGELFF.

The chain links TRBV4-2 to TRBJ2-7; possibly TRBD1 or TRBD2 for D (7 bases each). The germline V gene encodes CDR1 LGHNA and CDR2 YNFKEQ. The CDR3 is 15 amino acids. V was pared by 0 bases and J by 2 bases, with 11 bases between. The CDR3 bases are TGTGCCAGCAGCCAAGAGCAGGGGGGGCCCTACGAGCAGTACTTC. Residues: CASSQEQGGPYEQYF.

This sequence joins TRBV28 and TRBJ1-5; D unclear. The V and J ends lost 5 bases and 10 bases respectively, with 18 bases between them. Looked up from germline, CDR1 is MDHEN and CDR2 is SYDVKM. The CDR3 is 14 amino acids. This CDR3 reads CASSPMDRDLPQHF. The CDR3 DNA reads TGTGCCAGCAGTCCTATGGACCGGGATCTACCCCAGCATTTT.

This chain uses TRBV29-1 with TRBJ2-3, with D perhaps matching TRBD2 (6 bases). Germline V gene data show CDR1 as SQVTM and CDR2 as ANQGSEA. Trimming removed 0 bases at V and 0 bases at J, with 22 bases between. There are 19 residues in the CDR3. CDR3 sequence (DNA): TGCAGCGTTGAAGATCTTTCTTTTGGATGGGGGACTAGCACAGATACGCAGTATTTT. Amino acid sequence: CSVEDLSFGWGTSTDTQYF.

The J gene is TRBJ2-7, the V gene TRBV27; D call uncertain. This CDR3 contains 15 residues. Trimming stripped 3 bases from V and 2 bases from J, with 14 bases between. The V gene's germline CDR1 is MNHEY and CDR2 SMNVEV (reference sequence). CDR3 nucleotide sequence: TGTGCCAGCAGTTTGGGTGCCGGGCGCACCTACGAGCAGTACTTC. This translates into CASSLGAGRTYEQYF.

This chain connects TRBV29-1 to TRBJ2-2, with 9 bases lining up with TRBD1. The CDR3 contains 14 residues. After removal of 6 bases from V and 4 bases from J, the junction contained 6 bases not matched to a gene. Per germline, CDR1 SQVTM and CDR2 ANQGSEA. CDR3 DNA sequence: TGCAGCGTGGAGGGACAGGGCGGCACCGGGGAGCTGTTTTTT. Translating it yields CSVEGQGGTGELFF.